Listed below are T cell receptor beta chains from one sample, sequenced in a study of T-cell memory formation after mild COVID-19. TCRdb analysed the 5' RACE reads with MiXCR anew, one entry per CDR3 protein. The data show around 210,000 distinct CDR3 sequences, around 8.8% seen once. The sequencing sample was made of PBMCs or a T cell subset sorted from them (not recorded which). These TCRs come from a man aged 18 to 29 who had mild COVID-19 (a few samples of this study predate the infection). Cell type and time point are not known. Each CDR3 is given with its conserved first and last residue. Each record gives: clone size, V gene, J gene, D gene, CDR3 protein, CDR3 DNA. The D gene is left open where the match is weak. Clone size appears in some rows only: once, few, many, or a class for an expanded clone.

clone size: few; V gene: TRBV6-5; J gene: TRBJ1-6; D gene: -; CDR3 protein: CASRLDSPGNSPLHF; CDR3 DNA: TGTGCCAGCAGATTGGACAGTCCTGGGAATTCACCCCTCCACTTT
clone size: -; V gene: TRBV24-1; J gene: TRBJ2-1; D gene: TRBD2; CDR3 protein: CATSESSGGPIEQFF; CDR3 DNA: TGTGCCACCAGTGAATCTAGCGGGGGGCCGATTGAGCAGTTCTTC
clone size: -; V gene: TRBV3-1; J gene: TRBJ1-1; D gene: -; CDR3 protein: CASSSLVGNTEAFF; CDR3 DNA: TGTGCCAGCAGCTCCCTTGTGGGCAACACTGAAGCTTTCTTT
clone size: -; V gene: TRBV7-9; J gene: TRBJ2-7; D gene: -; CDR3 protein: CASSRQDYEQYF; CDR3 DNA: TGTGCCAGCAGCCGACAGGACTACGAGCAGTACTTC
clone size: -; V gene: TRBV2; J gene: TRBJ2-6; D gene: TRBD1; CDR3 protein: CARKTGGRGANVLTF; CDR3 DNA: TGTGCCAGGAAGACAGGGGGACGCGGGGCCAACGTCCTGACTTTC
clone size: -; V gene: TRBV5-1; J gene: TRBJ2-7; D gene: -; CDR3 protein: CASSSPPQEQYF; CDR3 DNA: TGCGCCAGCAGCTCCCCTCCACAGGAGCAGTACTTC
clone size: few; V gene: TRBV9; J gene: TRBJ2-5; D gene: -; CDR3 protein: CASSVRGVPQETQYF; CDR3 DNA: TGTGCCAGCAGCGTACGAGGGGTACCACAAGAGACCCAGTACTTC
clone size: few; V gene: TRBV5-1; J gene: TRBJ2-1; D gene: TRBD1; CDR3 protein: CASSLAGQGAGNEQFF; CDR3 DNA: TGCGCCAGCAGCTTGGCGGGACAGGGGGCAGGAAATGAGCAGTTCTTC
clone size: -; V gene: TRBV5-5; J gene: TRBJ2-3; D gene: TRBD1; CDR3 protein: CASSRGGTGVGDTQYF; CDR3 DNA: TGTGCCAGCAGCAGAGGGGGGACAGGGGTCGGAGATACGCAGTATTTT
clone size: many; V gene: TRBV5-1; J gene: TRBJ2-5; D gene: -; CDR3 protein: CASSLGRQETQYF; CDR3 DNA: TGCGCCAGCAGCTTAGGCAGACAAGAGACCCAGTACTTC
clone size: -; V gene: TRBV7-8; J gene: TRBJ2-1; D gene: -; CDR3 protein: CASSRGRGNYNEQFF; CDR3 DNA: TGTGCCAGCAGCCGAGGAAGGGGTAACTACAATGAGCAGTTCTTC
clone size: many; V gene: TRBV19; J gene: TRBJ1-5; D gene: -; CDR3 protein: CASRGGGQPQHF; CDR3 DNA: TGTGCCAGCCGCGGCGGAGGGCAGCCCCAGCATTTT
clone size: few; V gene: TRBV20-1; J gene: TRBJ2-4; D gene: -; CDR3 protein: CSAKRLVAKNIQYF; CDR3 DNA: TGCAGTGCTAAACGACTAGTAGCCAAAAACATTCAGTACTTC
clone size: -; V gene: TRBV2; J gene: TRBJ2-3; D gene: -; CDR3 protein: CASNPLRGDTQYF; CDR3 DNA: TGTGCCAGCAACCCACTCCGCGGAGATACGCAGTATTTT
clone size: few; V gene: TRBV7-9; J gene: TRBJ2-5; D gene: TRBD2; CDR3 protein: CASSQGGRSQETQYF; CDR3 DNA: TGTGCCAGCAGCCAGGGAGGGCGTAGCCAAGAGACCCAGTACTTC
clone size: few; V gene: TRBV10-3; J gene: TRBJ2-7; D gene: TRBD2; CDR3 protein: CAISDSTSGVYEQYF; CDR3 DNA: TGTGCCATCAGTGATTCGACTAGCGGGGTCTACGAGCAGTACTTC
clone size: -; V gene: TRBV6-5; J gene: TRBJ1-5; D gene: TRBD1; CDR3 protein: CASSDDRAGTQPQHF; CDR3 DNA: TGTGCCAGCAGTGACGACAGGGCCGGCACTCAGCCCCAGCATTTT
clone size: -; V gene: TRBV6-5; J gene: TRBJ2-5; D gene: -; CDR3 protein: CASSYSKVREWETQYF; CDR3 DNA: TGTGCCAGCAGTTACTCGAAGGTCAGGGAGTGGGAGACCCAGTACTTC
clone size: -; V gene: TRBV6-2/TRBV6-3; J gene: TRBJ1-5; D gene: -; CDR3 protein: CASSYGFGRSNQPQHF; CDR3 DNA: TGTGCCAGCAGTTACGGGTTTGGACGGAGCAATCAGCCCCAGCATTTT
clone size: many; V gene: TRBV5-1; J gene: TRBJ2-3; D gene: TRBD2; CDR3 protein: CASSVGAGPDTQYF; CDR3 DNA: TGCGCCAGCAGCGTGGGAGCGGGGCCAGATACGCAGTATTTT
clone size: few; V gene: TRBV20-1; J gene: TRBJ2-1; D gene: TRBD2; CDR3 protein: CSASGTSGGLNEQFF; CDR3 DNA: TGCAGTGCTAGCGGGACTAGCGGGGGGCTTAATGAGCAGTTCTTC
clone size: many; V gene: TRBV20-1; J gene: TRBJ1-2; D gene: -; CDR3 protein: CSARDPAGSGYTF; CDR3 DNA: TGCAGTGCTAGAGATCCCGCGGGGTCTGGCTACACCTTC
clone size: many; V gene: TRBV29-1; J gene: TRBJ1-1; D gene: -; CDR3 protein: CSVEDDRSTEAFF; CDR3 DNA: TGCAGCGTTGAAGACGACAGAAGCACTGAAGCTTTCTTT
clone size: -; V gene: TRBV7-3; J gene: TRBJ2-5; D gene: -; CDR3 protein: CASSLMAAGETQYF; CDR3 DNA: TGTGCCAGCAGCTTAATGGCGGCTGGGGAGACCCAGTACTTC
clone size: -; V gene: TRBV19; J gene: TRBJ2-3; D gene: -; CDR3 protein: CASSIIGRSTDTQYF; CDR3 DNA: TGTGCCAGTAGTATAATAGGTCGGAGCACAGATACGCAGTATTTT
clone size: -; V gene: TRBV6-2/TRBV6-3; J gene: TRBJ1-5; D gene: -; CDR3 protein: CVTQERVNQPQHF; CDR3 DNA: TGTGTAACCCAAGAAAGGGTCAATCAGCCCCAGCATTTT
clone size: -; V gene: TRBV10-3; J gene: TRBJ1-1; D gene: TRBD1; CDR3 protein: CASTGQGLGGSFGTEAFF; CDR3 DNA: TGTGCCTCGACGGGACAGGGTCTCGGGGGGAGTTTCGGCACTGAAGCTTTCTTT
clone size: many; V gene: TRBV12-3/TRBV12-4; J gene: TRBJ2-1; D gene: -; CDR3 protein: CASSLGGLSYNEQFF; CDR3 DNA: TGTGCCAGCAGCCTGGGGGGGCTGTCCTACAATGAGCAGTTCTTC